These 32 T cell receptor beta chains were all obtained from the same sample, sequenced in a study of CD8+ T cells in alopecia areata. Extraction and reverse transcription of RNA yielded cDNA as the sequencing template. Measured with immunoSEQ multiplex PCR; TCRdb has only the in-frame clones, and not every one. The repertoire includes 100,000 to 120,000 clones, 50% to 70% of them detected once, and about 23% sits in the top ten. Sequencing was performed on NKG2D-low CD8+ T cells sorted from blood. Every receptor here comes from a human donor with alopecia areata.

DNA for the CDR3: TGTGCCAGCAGCCCCGGGGCGGGGAGATTTTACGAGCAGTACTTC. Translated: CASSPGAGRFYEQYF. The chain links TRBV7-3 to TRBJ2-7; D is perhaps TRBD2 (6 bases). Germline CDR1 reads SGHTA; CDR2 reads FQGTGA. The V end was cut by 5 bases, the J end by 4 bases, with 18 bases between. The CDR3 is 15 amino acids. Combining the CDR3 with reference TRBV7-3 and TRBJ2-7 gives the whole variable domain GAGVSQTPSNKVTEKGKYVELRCDPISGHTALYWYRQSLGQGPEFLIYFQGTGAADDSGLPNDRFFAVRPEGSVSTLKIQRTERGDSAVYLCASSPGAGRFYEQYFGPGTRLTVT.

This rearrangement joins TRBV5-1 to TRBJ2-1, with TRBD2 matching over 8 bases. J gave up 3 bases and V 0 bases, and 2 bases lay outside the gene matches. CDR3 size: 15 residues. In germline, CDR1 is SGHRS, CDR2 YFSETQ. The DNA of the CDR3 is TGCGCCAGCAGCTTGGAAAGCGGGAGCTACAATGAGCAGTTCTTC. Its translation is CASSLESGSYNEQFF.

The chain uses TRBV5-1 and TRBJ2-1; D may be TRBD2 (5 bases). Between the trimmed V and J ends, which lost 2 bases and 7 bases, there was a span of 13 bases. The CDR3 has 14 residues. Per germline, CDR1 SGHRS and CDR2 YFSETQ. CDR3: CASSFFTAANEQFF. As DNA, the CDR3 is TGCGCCAGCAGCTTTTTTACAGCGGCGAATGAGCAGTTCTTC.

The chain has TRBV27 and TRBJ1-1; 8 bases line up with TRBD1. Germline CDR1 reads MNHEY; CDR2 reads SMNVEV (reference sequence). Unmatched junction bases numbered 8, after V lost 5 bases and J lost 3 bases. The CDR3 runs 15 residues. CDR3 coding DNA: TGTGCCAGCAGTCACCGGACAGGGTCGGACACTGAAGCTTTCTTT. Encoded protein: CASSHRTGSDTEAFF.

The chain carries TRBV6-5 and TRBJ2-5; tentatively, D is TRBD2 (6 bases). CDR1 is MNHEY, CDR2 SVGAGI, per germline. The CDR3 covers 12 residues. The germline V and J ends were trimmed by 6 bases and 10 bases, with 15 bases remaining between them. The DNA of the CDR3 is TGTGCCAGCAGCCCCCCGGCCGGGGGCCAGTACTTC. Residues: CASSPPAGGQYF.

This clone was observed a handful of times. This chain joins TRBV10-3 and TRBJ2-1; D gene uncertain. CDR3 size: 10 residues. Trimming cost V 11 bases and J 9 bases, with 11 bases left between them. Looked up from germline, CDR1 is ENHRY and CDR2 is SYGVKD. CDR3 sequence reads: CASASGEQFF. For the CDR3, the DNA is TGTGCCTCCGCTTCTGGTGAGCAGTTCTTC.

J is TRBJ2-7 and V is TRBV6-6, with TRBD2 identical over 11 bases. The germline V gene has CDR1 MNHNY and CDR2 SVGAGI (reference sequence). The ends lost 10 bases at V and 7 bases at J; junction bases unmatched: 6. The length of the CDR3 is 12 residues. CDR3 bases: TGTGCCACACTAGCGGGGGTAGAAGAGCAGTACTTC. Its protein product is CATLAGVEEQYF.

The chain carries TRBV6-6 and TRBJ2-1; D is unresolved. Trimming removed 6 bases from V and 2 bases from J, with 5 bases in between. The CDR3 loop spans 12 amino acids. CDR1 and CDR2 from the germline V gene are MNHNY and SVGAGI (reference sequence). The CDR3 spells CASRTPYNEQFF. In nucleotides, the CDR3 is TGTGCCAGCAGAACACCCTACAATGAGCAGTTCTTC.

For the CDR3, the DNA is TGTGCCAGCAGTGCCCCCGGGATAAGGTTCTTC. It is translated as CASSAPGIRFF. This rearrangement joins TRBV25-1 to TRBJ2-1; tentatively, D is TRBD2 (5 bases). V was pared by 4 bases and J by 15 bases, with 13 bases between. This CDR3 is 11 amino acids long. Germline V lookup: CDR1 MGHDK, CDR2 SYGVNS.

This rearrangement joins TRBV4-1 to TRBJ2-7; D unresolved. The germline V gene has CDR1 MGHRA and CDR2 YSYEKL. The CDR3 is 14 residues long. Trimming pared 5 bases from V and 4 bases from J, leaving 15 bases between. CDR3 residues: CASSEQGVGYEQYF. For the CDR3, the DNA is TGCGCCAGCAGCGAACAAGGCGTAGGGTACGAGCAGTACTTC.

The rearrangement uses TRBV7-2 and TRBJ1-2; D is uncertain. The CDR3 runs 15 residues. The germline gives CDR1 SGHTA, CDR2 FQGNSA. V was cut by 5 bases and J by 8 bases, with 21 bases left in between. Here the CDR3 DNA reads TGTGCCAGCAGCCTAAGCAGACTACCCATCTGGGGCTACACCTTC. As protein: CASSLSRLPIWGYTF.

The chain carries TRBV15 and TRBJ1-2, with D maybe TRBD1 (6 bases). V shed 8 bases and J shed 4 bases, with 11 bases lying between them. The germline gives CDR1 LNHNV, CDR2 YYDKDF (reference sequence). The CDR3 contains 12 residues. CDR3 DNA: TGTGCCACCCGAGACAGGACCTATGGCTACACCTTC. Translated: CATRDRTYGYTF.

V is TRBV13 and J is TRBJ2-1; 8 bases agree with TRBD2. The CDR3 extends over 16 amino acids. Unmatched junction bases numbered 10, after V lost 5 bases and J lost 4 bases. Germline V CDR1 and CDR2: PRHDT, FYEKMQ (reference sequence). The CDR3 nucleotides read TGTGCCAGCAGCCACGAACTAGCGGTAGATTACAATGAGCAGTTCTTC. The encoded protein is CASSHELAVDYNEQFF.

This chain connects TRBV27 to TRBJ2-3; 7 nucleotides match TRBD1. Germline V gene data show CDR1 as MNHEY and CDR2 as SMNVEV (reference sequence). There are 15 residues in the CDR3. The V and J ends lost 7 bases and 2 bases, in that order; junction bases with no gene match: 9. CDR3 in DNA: TGTGCCAGCACCGCTGACAGGGCCAACACAGATACGCAGTATTTT. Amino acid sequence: CASTADRANTDTQYF.

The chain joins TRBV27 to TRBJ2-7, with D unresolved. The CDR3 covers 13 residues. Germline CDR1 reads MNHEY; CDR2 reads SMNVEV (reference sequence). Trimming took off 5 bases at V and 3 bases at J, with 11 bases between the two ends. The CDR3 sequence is CASSVQRNYEQYF. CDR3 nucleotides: TGTGCCAGCAGTGTCCAGCGCAACTACGAGCAGTACTTC.

The CDR3 DNA reads as TGTGCCAGCAGCCAAGAAAGGACAGGGGTAGAGACCCAGTACTTC. Its translation: CASSQERTGVETQYF. The chain recombines TRBV14 with TRBJ2-5, with 9 positions matching TRBD1. The trim removed 0 bases at V and 4 bases at J, leaving 3 bases unmatched. Germline CDR1 SGHDN, CDR2 FVKESK. The CDR3 covers 15 residues.

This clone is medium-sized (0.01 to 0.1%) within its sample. The CDR3 DNA reads as TGTGCCAGTTCCCTAAAACTAGCGGAGTACCAAGAGACCCAGTACTTC. Protein product: CASSLKLAEYQETQYF. This sequence joins TRBV28 and TRBJ2-5, with TRBD2 identical over 8 bases. The CDR3 totals 16 residues. Germline loops: CDR1 MDHEN, CDR2 SYDVKM. The trim removed 9 bases at V and 0 bases at J, leaving 12 bases unmatched.

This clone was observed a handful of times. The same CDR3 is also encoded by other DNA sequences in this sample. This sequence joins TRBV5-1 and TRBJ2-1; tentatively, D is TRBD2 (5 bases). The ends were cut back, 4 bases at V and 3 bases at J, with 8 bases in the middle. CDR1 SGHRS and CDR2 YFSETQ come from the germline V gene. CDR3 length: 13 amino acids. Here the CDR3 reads CASSLTSYNEQFF. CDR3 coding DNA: TGCGCCAGCAGCCTCACTAGCTACAATGAGCAGTTCTTC. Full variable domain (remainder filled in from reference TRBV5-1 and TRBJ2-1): KAGVTQTPRYLIKTRGQQVTLSCSPISGHRSVSWYQQTPGQGLQFLFEYFSETQRNKGNFPGRFSGRQFSNSRSEMNVSTLELGDSALYLCASSLTSYNEQFFGPGTRLTVL.

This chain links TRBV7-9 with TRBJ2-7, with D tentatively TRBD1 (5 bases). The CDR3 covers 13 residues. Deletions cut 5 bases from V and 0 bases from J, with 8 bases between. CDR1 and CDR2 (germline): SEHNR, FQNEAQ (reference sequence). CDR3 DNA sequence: TGTGCCAGCAGCGACAGTCCCTCCTACGAGCAGTACTTC. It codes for CASSDSPSYEQYF.

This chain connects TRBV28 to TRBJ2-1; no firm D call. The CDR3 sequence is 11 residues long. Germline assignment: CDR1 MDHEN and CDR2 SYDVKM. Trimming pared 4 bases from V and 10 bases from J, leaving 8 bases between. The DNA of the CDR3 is TGTGCCAGCAGTTACTTCGGAGAGCAGTTCTTC. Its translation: CASSYFGEQFF.

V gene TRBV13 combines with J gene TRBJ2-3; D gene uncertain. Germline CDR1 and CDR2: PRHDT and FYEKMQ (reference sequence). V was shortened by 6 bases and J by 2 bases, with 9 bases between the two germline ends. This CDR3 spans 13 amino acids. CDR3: CASRDPYTDTQYF. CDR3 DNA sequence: TGTGCCAGCAGGGATCCCTACACAGATACGCAGTATTTT. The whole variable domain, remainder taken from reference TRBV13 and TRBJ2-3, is AAGVIQSPRHLIKEKRETATLKCYPIPRHDTVYWYQQGPGQDPQFLISFYEKMQSDKGSIPDRFSAQQFSDYHSELNMSSLELGDSALYFCASRDPYTDTQYFGPGTRLTVL.

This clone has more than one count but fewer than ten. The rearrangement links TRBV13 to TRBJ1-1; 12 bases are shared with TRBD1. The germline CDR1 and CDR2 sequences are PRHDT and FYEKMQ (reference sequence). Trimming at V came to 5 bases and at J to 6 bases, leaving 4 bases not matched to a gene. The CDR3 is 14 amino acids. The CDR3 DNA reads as TGTGCCAGCAGCCCGGGGACAGGGGGCTCTGAAGCTTTCTTT. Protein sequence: CASSPGTGGSEAFF. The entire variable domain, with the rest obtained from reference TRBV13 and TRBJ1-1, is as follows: AAGVIQSPRHLIKEKRETATLKCYPIPRHDTVYWYQQGPGQDPQFLISFYEKMQSDKGSIPDRFSAQQFSDYHSELNMSSLELGDSALYFCASSPGTGGSEAFFGQGTRLTVV.

The chain's CDR3 is CSVGRGYTF. Here the CDR3 DNA reads TGCAGCGTTGGTAGGGGCTACACCTTC. The chain recombines TRBV29-1 with TRBJ1-2; D call uncertain. CDR1 and CDR2 from the germline V gene are SQVTM and ANQGSEA. This CDR3 contains 9 residues. The V gene lost 4 bases and the J gene lost 8 bases, with 5 bases spanning the gap.

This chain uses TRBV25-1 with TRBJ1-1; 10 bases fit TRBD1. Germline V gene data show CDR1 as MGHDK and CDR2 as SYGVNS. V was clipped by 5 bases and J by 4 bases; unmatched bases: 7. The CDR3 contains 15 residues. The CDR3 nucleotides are TGTGCCAGCAGTTCACGGGACAGGGGAACCACTGAAGCTTTCTTT. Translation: CASSSRDRGTTEAFF.

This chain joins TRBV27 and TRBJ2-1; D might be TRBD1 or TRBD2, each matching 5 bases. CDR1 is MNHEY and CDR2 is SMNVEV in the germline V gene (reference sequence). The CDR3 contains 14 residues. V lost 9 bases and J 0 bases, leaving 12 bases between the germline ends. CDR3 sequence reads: CASGDVGSYNEQFF. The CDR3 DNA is TGTGCCAGTGGGGACGTCGGCTCCTACAATGAGCAGTTCTTC.

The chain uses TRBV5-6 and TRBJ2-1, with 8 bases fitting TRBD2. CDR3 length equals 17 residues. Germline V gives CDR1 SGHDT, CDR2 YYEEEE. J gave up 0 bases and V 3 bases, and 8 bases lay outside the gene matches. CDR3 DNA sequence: TGTGCCAGCAGCTCTCCGGGACTAGGGCCCTCCTACAATGAGCAGTTCTTC. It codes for CASSSPGLGPSYNEQFF.

Here the CDR3 reads CASSRQGYNEQFF. The CDR3 nucleotides are TGTGCCAGCAGCCGACAGGGCTACAATGAGCAGTTCTTC. This chain uses TRBV6-6 with TRBJ2-1, with 7 bases fitting TRBD1. Germline loops: CDR1 MNHNY, CDR2 SVGAGI (reference sequence). V was clipped by 6 bases and J by 3 bases; unmatched bases: 2. The CDR3 has 13 amino acids.

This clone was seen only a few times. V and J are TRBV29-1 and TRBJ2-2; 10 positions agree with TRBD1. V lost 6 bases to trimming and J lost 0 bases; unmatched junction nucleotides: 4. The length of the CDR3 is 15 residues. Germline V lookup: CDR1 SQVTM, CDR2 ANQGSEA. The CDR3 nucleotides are TGCAGCGTCCTCGGACAGGGGGCGAACACCGGGGAGCTGTTTTTT. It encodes CSVLGQGANTGELFF.

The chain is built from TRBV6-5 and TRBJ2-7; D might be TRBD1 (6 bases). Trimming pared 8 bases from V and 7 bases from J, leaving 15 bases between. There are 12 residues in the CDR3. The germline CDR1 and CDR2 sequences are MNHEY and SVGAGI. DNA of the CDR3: TGTGCCAGCCGTTCTTCAGGGGTGGAGCAGTACTTC. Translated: CASRSSGVEQYF.

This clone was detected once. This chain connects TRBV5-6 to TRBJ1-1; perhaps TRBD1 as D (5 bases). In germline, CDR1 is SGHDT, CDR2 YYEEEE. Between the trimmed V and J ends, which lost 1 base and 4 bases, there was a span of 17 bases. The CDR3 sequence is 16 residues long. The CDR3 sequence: CASSLSGRIFGTEAFF. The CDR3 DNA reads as TGTGCCAGCAGCTTGTCGGGACGGATTTTTGGCACTGAAGCTTTCTTT. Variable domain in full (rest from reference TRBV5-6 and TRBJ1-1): DAGVTQSPTHLIKTRGQQVTLRCSPKSGHDTVSWYQQALGQGPQFIFQYYEEEERQRGNFPDRFSGHQFPNYSSELNVNALLLGDSALYLCASSLSGRIFGTEAFFGQGTRLTVV.

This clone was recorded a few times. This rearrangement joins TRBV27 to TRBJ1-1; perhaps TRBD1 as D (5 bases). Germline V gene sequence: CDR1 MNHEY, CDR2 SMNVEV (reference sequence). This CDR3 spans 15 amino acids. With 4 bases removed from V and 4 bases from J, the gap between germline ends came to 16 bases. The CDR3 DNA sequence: TGTGCCAGCAGTTCCTGGGTGCAGGGCGTCACTGAAGCTTTCTTT. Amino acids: CASSSWVQGVTEAFF.

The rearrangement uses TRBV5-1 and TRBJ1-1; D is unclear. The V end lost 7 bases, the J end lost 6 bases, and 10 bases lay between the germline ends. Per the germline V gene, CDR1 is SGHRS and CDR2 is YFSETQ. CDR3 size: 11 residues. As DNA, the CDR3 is TGCGCCAGCTCCTTCGGGCCTGAAGCTTTCTTT. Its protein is CASSFGPEAFF.